The text below deals with one TCR beta chain. Its antigen is currently unknown. The data were obtained in a study of identical twins. TCRdb recomputed calls from the 5' RACE reads with MiXCR, one row per CDR3 protein. Found here are 200,000 to 250,000 distinct CDR3 sequences, 5.5% to 8% of them singletons; the top ten hold 3.6%. V dropped 1 base and J dropped 0 bases, with 15 bases sitting between them. The CDR3 consists of 18 residues. Germline values: CDR1 SGHTA, CDR2 FQGTGA. Study results and caveats: Donors were not followed over many years; analysis was cross-sectional.

These data also formed part of another study, on yellow fever vaccine responses in identical twins.

The TCR was taken from a woman aged 18-30 years in good health. The chain employs TRBV7-3 and TRBJ2-2; D possibly corresponds to TRBD2 (7 bases). The specimen was memory (CD45RO+) T cells sorted from blood. This CDR3 is CASSLRGGTSANTGELFF. CDR3 coding DNA: TGTGCCAGCAGCTTAAGGGGAGGGACATCTGCGAACACCGGGGAGCTGTTTTTT.